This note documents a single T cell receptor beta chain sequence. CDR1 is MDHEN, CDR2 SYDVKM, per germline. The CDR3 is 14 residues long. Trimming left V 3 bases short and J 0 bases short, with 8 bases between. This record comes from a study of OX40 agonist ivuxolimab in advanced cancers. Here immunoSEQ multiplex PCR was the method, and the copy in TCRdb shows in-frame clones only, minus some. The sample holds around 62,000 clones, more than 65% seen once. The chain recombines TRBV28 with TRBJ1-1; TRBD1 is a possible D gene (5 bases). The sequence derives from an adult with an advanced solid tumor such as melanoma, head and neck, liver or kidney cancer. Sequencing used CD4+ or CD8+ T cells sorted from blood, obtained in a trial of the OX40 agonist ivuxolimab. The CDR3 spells CASSFEGLNTEAFF. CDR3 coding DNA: TGTGCCAGCAGTTTCGAGGGGCTGAACACTGAAGCTTTCTTT.